This T cell receptor (beta chain) was obtained from a study of cytomegalovirus exposure and HLA in healthy donors. The PCR contained 60 Vbeta and 13 Jbeta primers. As originally analysed: There were about 80 million unique TCR beta chains by a later count, and around 10 million of them were shared. The protocol was immunoSEQ multiplex PCR, while the TCRdb copy is restricted to in-frame clones and leaves out a portion. V and J calls and clone size are as listed in that table; D and trimming were resolved from the DNA. Of roughly 120,000 clones in the sample, just under 70% were seen once. Study outcomes and limitations: In vitro experiments confirmed that a few CMV-associated chains were specific for CMV antigens. A previous analysis found most TCR beta V segments productive roughly 87% or roughly 30% of the time.

A remark on this clone: The antigen remains unidentified. An end of the junction does not agree with germline; a read error may underlie this.

CDR1 is LNHDA, CDR2 SQIVND, per germline (reference sequence). The CDR3 totals 15 residues. Sequencing used PBMCs. The sequence was obtained from a young man in good health and CMV-seropositive. The V call is TRBV19, the J call TRBJ2-4, with D possibly being TRBD2 (5 bases). CDR3 DNA sequence: TGTGCCAGTAGTACCCAGTCGCTAGCCAAAAACAGTCAGTACTTC. Its translation is CASSTQSLAKNSQYF.